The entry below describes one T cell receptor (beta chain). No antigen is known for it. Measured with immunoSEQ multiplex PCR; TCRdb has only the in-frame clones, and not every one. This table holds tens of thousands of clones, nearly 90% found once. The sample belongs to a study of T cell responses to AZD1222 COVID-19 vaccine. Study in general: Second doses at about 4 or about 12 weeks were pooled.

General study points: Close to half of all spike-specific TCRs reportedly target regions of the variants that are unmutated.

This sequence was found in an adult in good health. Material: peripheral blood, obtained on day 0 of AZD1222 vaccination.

CDR3 coding DNA: TGTGCCAGCAGCTTGGGACAGAGGTTTACAGATACGCAGTATTTT. As protein: CASSLGQRFTDTQYF. The chain carries TRBV7-9 and TRBJ2-3; 7 nucleotides match TRBD1. CDR1 is SEHNR and CDR2 is FQNEAQ in the germline V gene (reference sequence). V gave up 3 bases and J gave up 3 bases; unmatched junction bases: 6. This CDR3 spans 15 amino acids.